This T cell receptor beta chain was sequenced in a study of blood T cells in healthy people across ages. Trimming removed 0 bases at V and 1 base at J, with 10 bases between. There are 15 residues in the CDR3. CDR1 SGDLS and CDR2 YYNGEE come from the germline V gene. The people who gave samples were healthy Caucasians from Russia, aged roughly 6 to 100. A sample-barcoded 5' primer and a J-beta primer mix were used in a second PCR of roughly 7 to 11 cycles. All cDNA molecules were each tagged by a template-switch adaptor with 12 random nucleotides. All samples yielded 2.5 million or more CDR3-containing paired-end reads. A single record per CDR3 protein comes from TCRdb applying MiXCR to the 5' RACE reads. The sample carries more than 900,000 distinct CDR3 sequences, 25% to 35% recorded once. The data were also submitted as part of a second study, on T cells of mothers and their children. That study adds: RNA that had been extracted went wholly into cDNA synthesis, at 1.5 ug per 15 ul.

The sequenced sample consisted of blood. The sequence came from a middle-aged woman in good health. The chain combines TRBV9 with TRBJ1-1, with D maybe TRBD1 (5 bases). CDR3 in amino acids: CASSVAGGTNTEAFF. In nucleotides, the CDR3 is TGTGCCAGCAGCGTAGCGGGGGGGACGAACACTGAAGCTTTCTTT. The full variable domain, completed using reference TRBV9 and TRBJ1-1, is DSGVTQTPKHLITATGQRVTLRCSPRSGDLSVYWYQQSLDQGLQFLIQYYNGEERAKGNILERFSAQQFPDLHSELNLSSLELGDSALYFCASSVAGGTNTEAFFGQGTRLTVV.